The 30 T cell receptor beta chains listed next were all sequenced from one sample in a study of early stage breast cancer tumors. The data were produced by immunoSEQ multiplex PCR, yet TCRdb's version contains in-frame clones alone and is incomplete. This sample carries tens of thousands of clones, 55% to 75% of them seen once, and the ten largest clones take 6.5% to 9%. Sequencing was performed on blood. The receptors derive from a person between 50 and 60 years old with breast cancer.

The genes are TRBV9 and TRBJ2-7; 10 bases line up with TRBD1. The CDR3 is 15 amino acids. The ends lost 0 bases at V and 1 base at J; junction bases unmatched: 1. Germline-derived CDR1 and CDR2 are SGDLS and YYNGEE. The CDR3 DNA sequence: TGTGCCAGCAGCGTAGGGGACAGGGGTTCCTACGAGCAGTACTTC. Residues: CASSVGDRGSYEQYF.

The chain recombines TRBV11-3 with TRBJ2-3; 8 nucleotides agree with TRBD2. J was trimmed by 4 bases and V by 6 bases; bases with no gene match: 6. This CDR3 has 14 residues. CDR1 is SGHNT, CDR2 YENEEA, per germline. CDR3 residues: CASSAGLDADTQYF. The CDR3 nucleotides are TGTGCCAGCAGTGCGGGACTAGACGCAGATACGCAGTATTTT.

The V gene is TRBV28, the J gene TRBJ1-3, with TRBD1 identical over 7 bases. This CDR3 is 12 amino acids long. CDR1 and CDR2 (germline): MDHEN, SYDVKM. V gave up 5 bases and J gave up 15 bases; unmatched junction bases: 10. The CDR3 DNA reads as TGTGCCAGCAGTCCGAATGACAGGGTTCGATATTTT. Its translation: CASSPNDRVRYF.

The chain is built from TRBV6-1 and TRBJ2-3; D is perhaps TRBD1 (5 bases). Germline V gene data show CDR1 as MNHNS and CDR2 as SASEGT. Deletions cut 1 base from V and 5 bases from J, with 10 bases between. The length of the CDR3 is 14 residues. CDR3: CASSEGQGEDTQYF. The CDR3 DNA reads as TGTGCCAGCAGTGAAGGGCAGGGTGAAGATACGCAGTATTTT.

V is TRBV6-1 and J is TRBJ1-2, with 9 bases fitting TRBD1. The V and J ends lost 6 bases and 8 bases, in that order; junction bases with no gene match: 10. The germline gives CDR1 MNHNS, CDR2 SASEGT. The CDR3 covers 14 residues. The CDR3: CASSQQGAVGGYTF. The CDR3 bases are TGTGCCAGCAGCCAACAGGGGGCGGTAGGAGGCTACACCTTC.

The chain couples TRBV10-3 to TRBJ1-5; 8 bases are a match to TRBD1. This CDR3 contains 14 residues. Germline V lookup: CDR1 ENHRY, CDR2 SYGVKD. J was trimmed by 3 bases and V by 5 bases; bases with no gene match: 3. The CDR3 DNA reads as TGTGCCATCAGTTCAGGGGGCCACAATCAGCCCCAGCATTTT. This codes for CAISSGGHNQPQHF.

The V call is TRBV7-9, the J call TRBJ2-5, with a possible D match to TRBD2 (7 bases). V was clipped by 6 bases and J by 4 bases, with 18 bases between them. CDR3 length: 15 residues. CDR1 and CDR2 from the germline V gene are SEHNR and FQNEAQ (reference sequence). In DNA form, the CDR3 reads TGTGCCAGCAGGGGGGGGCAGGTCGGAGGAGAGACCCAGTACTTC. Amino acid sequence: CASRGGQVGGETQYF.

The chain joins TRBV7-2 to TRBJ1-3, with a possible D match to TRBD1 (5 bases). CDR1 and CDR2 (germline): SGHTA, FQGNSA. CDR3 length: 16 amino acids. Trimming took off 2 bases at V and 4 bases at J, with 15 bases between the two ends. CDR3 sequence: CASSLSWGNIGNTIYF. The CDR3 coding sequence is TGTGCCAGCAGCTTATCGTGGGGCAATATAGGAAACACCATATATTTT. Based on the CDR3 plus reference TRBV7-2 and TRBJ1-3, the full variable domain is GAGVSQSPSNKVTEKGKDVELRCDPISGHTALYWYRQSLGQGLEFLIYFQGNSAPDKSGLPSDRFSAERTGGSVSTLTIQRTQQEDSAVYLCASSLSWGNIGNTIYFGEGSWLTVV.

The table lists this clone with a count of one. CDR3 in amino acids: CASSHPSGKNEQFF. The CDR3 bases are TGCGCCAGCAGCCATCCTAGCGGGAAGAATGAGCAGTTCTTC. The chain recombines TRBV4-1 with TRBJ2-1; 9 nucleotides agree with TRBD2. Germline CDR1 MGHRA, CDR2 YSYEKL. Trimming at V came to 3 bases and at J to 7 bases, leaving 4 bases not matched to a gene. The CDR3 extends over 14 amino acids.

V gene TRBV6-6 combines with J gene TRBJ1-6; TRBD1 agrees at 7 bases. The CDR3 is made up of 13 amino acids. Germline CDR1 reads MNHNY; CDR2 reads SVGAGI (reference sequence). Trimming at V came to 5 bases and at J to 11 bases, leaving 6 bases not matched to a gene. The CDR3 spells CASSRDRATPLHF. For the CDR3, the DNA is TGTGCCAGCAGTCGCGACAGGGCAACACCCCTCCACTTT.

V and J are TRBV18 and TRBJ1-3; TRBD1 aligns across 9 bases. The J segment lost 3 bases and the V segment lost 3 bases, leaving 6 bases of the junction unmatched. This CDR3 is built from 16 residues. Per germline, CDR1 KGHSH and CDR2 LQKENI. The CDR3 reads CASSPGQGWYGNTIYF. CDR3 sequence (DNA): TGTGCCAGCTCACCTGGACAGGGGTGGTATGGAAACACCATATATTTT.

The genes are TRBV14 and TRBJ1-1; D is unclear. The CDR3 loop spans 13 amino acids. Per germline, CDR1 SGHDN and CDR2 FVKESK. Trimming stripped 0 bases from V and 4 bases from J, with 6 bases between. As DNA, the CDR3 is TGTGCCAGCAGCCAAGAAAGCGGCACTGAAGCTTTCTTT. It encodes CASSQESGTEAFF.

The table lists this clone with a count of one. The chain links TRBV6-4 to TRBJ2-2, with TRBD2 matching over 10 bases. CDR1 and CDR2 (germline): MRHNA, SNTAGT. This CDR3 has 17 amino acids. The V segment lost 5 bases and the J segment 6 bases; nucleotides outside the gene matches: 12. The CDR3 DNA sequence: TGTGCCAGCAGTACATTAGCGGGGGGCCGTCGCGCCGGGGAGCTGTTTTTT. Amino acids: CASSTLAGGRRAGELFF.

The chain links TRBV5-4 to TRBJ2-5; 7 nucleotides agree with TRBD1. Germline V CDR1 and CDR2: SGHNT, YYREEE (reference sequence). The junction had 10 bases not matched to a gene; V was cut back by 4 bases and J by 7 bases. CDR3 length: 14 amino acids. Here the CDR3 DNA reads TGTGCCAGCAGCCCCCCAGACAGGGTAGGGACCCAGTACTTC. Protein sequence: CASSPPDRVGTQYF.

This chain uses TRBV7-9 with TRBJ2-1; 16 bases match TRBD2. The CDR3 consists of 18 residues. Germline V gene sequence: CDR1 SEHNR, CDR2 FQNEAQ (reference sequence). After removal of 5 bases from V and 7 bases from J, the junction contained 11 bases not matched to a gene. The CDR3 loop is CASSEGLAGGPRWNEQFF. CDR3 in DNA: TGTGCCAGCAGCGAGGGACTAGCGGGAGGGCCGAGGTGGAATGAGCAGTTCTTC.

The V and J genes are TRBV11-2 and TRBJ2-5, with D possibly being TRBD2 (6 bases). The CDR3 is made up of 15 amino acids. Deletions cut 1 base from V and 5 bases from J, with 14 bases between. The germline V gene has CDR1 SGHAT and CDR2 FQNNGV. CDR3: CASSLGGDLGETQYF. CDR3 coding DNA: TGTGCCAGCAGCTTAGGGGGGGATCTCGGGGAGACCCAGTACTTC. Full variable domain (outside the CDR3, taken from reference TRBV11-2 and TRBJ2-5): EAGVAQSPRYKIIEKRQSVAFWCNPISGHATLYWYQQILGQGPKLLIQFQNNGVVDDSQLPKDRFSAERLKGVDSTLKIQPAKLEDSAVYLCASSLGGDLGETQYFGPGTRLLVL.

The chain is built from TRBV5-4 and TRBJ2-1; 10 nucleotides line up with TRBD2. The CDR3 sequence is 15 residues long. Unmatched junction bases numbered 6, after V lost 4 bases and J lost 5 bases. CDR1 is SGHNT, CDR2 YYREEE, per germline (reference sequence). As DNA, the CDR3 is TGTGCCAGCAGCACAGCGGGGGGGACACACAATGAGCAGTTCTTC. Translating gives CASSTAGGTHNEQFF.

The rearrangement links TRBV28 to TRBJ2-7, with D tentatively TRBD2 (6 bases). CDR3 size: 13 residues. The V and J ends lost 7 bases and 2 bases respectively, with 12 bases between them. Germline loops: CDR1 MDHEN, CDR2 SYDVKM. The CDR3 here is CASIGGPTYEQYF. CDR3 nucleotides: TGTGCCAGCATCGGAGGGCCCACCTACGAGCAGTACTTC.

The chain joins TRBV6-5 to TRBJ2-3; 7 nucleotides line up with TRBD2. J lost 6 bases, V lost 4 bases, and 4 bases had no gene match. The germline V gene encodes CDR1 MNHEY and CDR2 SVGAGI. CDR3 length equals 13 residues. CDR3 sequence: CASSFSGLDTQYF. As DNA, the CDR3 is TGTGCCAGCAGTTTTAGCGGGTTGGATACGCAGTATTTT.

V gene TRBV5-4 combines with J gene TRBJ2-3, with D maybe TRBD2 (6 bases). V was pared by 4 bases and J by 11 bases, with 20 bases between. CDR1 is SGHNT, CDR2 YYREEE, per germline (reference sequence). The CDR3 runs 14 residues. For the CDR3, the DNA is TGTGCCAGCAGCACACCGGTAGGCGGGATGGAGCAGTATTTT. Encoded protein: CASSTPVGGMEQYF.

This rearrangement joins TRBV9 to TRBJ2-2, with D tentatively TRBD1 (6 bases). V lost 4 bases and J lost 8, with 12 bases in between. CDR1 and CDR2 from the germline V gene are SGDLS and YYNGEE. The CDR3 contains 13 residues. In nucleotides, the CDR3 is TGTGCCAGCAGCCCAGCCGGGACAGGGGAGCTGTTTTTT. This codes for CASSPAGTGELFF. The whole variable domain, remainder taken from reference TRBV9 and TRBJ2-2, is DSGVTQTPKHLITATGQRVTLRCSPRSGDLSVYWYQQSLDQGLQFLIQYYNGEERAKGNILERFSAQQFPDLHSELNLSSLELGDSALYFCASSPAGTGELFFGEGSRLTVL.

This clone was counted at least ten times. The chain carries TRBV5-4 and TRBJ1-1; D may be TRBD1 (5 bases). The CDR3 runs 14 residues. In germline, CDR1 is SGHNT, CDR2 YYREEE (reference sequence). Trimming left V 5 bases short and J 3 bases short, with 14 bases between. This CDR3 reads CASRVQGTDTEAFF. The CDR3 DNA is TGTGCCAGCAGGGTCCAGGGTACGGACACTGAAGCTTTCTTT.

This CDR3 reads CASSLTAGTGENIQYF. Written as DNA, the CDR3 is TGTGCCAGCAGCTTGACCGCCGGGACAGGGGAAAACATTCAGTACTTC. This sequence joins TRBV5-6 and TRBJ2-4, with 10 positions matching TRBD1. CDR1 SGHDT and CDR2 YYEEEE come from the germline V gene. Unmatched junction bases numbered 6, after V lost 1 base and J lost 5 bases. This CDR3 has 16 amino acids.

The gene calls are TRBV9 and TRBJ2-1; 8 bases fit TRBD2. Unmatched junction bases numbered 8, after V lost 0 bases and J lost 3 bases. The CDR3 runs 17 residues. The germline V gene has CDR1 SGDLS and CDR2 YYNGEE. CDR3 region: CASSVVGSGGSYNEQFF. CDR3 DNA: TGTGCCAGCAGCGTAGTAGGAAGCGGGGGCAGCTACAATGAGCAGTTCTTC.

This clone was observed once. The chain couples TRBV18 to TRBJ2-3; 7 positions match TRBD2. Germline CDR1 and CDR2: KGHSH and LQKENI. V gave up 3 bases and J gave up 4 bases; unmatched junction bases: 13. The CDR3 is 17 residues long. The CDR3 here is CASSPPARAGRADTQYF. CDR3 in DNA: TGTGCCAGCTCACCGCCCGCTCGGGCAGGGAGGGCAGATACGCAGTATTTT.

This clone is a singleton in its sample. The chain joins TRBV6-1 to TRBJ2-7; 11 positions agree with TRBD2. The germline gives CDR1 MNHNS, CDR2 SASEGT. The CDR3 is 15 residues long. Trimming at V came to 3 bases and at J to 0 bases, leaving 1 base not matched to a gene. In nucleotides, the CDR3 is TGTGCCAGCAGTGATGGGACTAGCGGCTCCTACGAGCAGTACTTC. Translation: CASSDGTSGSYEQYF.

The chain couples TRBV5-1 to TRBJ1-1, with 9 nucleotides matching TRBD1. V was clipped by 4 bases and J by 10 bases; unmatched bases: 14. Per the germline V gene, CDR1 is SGHRS and CDR2 is YFSETQ. The CDR3 has 15 amino acids. The CDR3 reads CASSRGDRERLSAFF. The CDR3 coding sequence is TGCGCCAGCAGCAGGGGGGACAGGGAACGACTTTCAGCTTTCTTT.

The chain is built from TRBV29-1 and TRBJ2-5; a possible D gene is TRBD1 (5 bases). Germline loops: CDR1 SQVTM, CDR2 ANQGSEA. The CDR3 covers 12 residues. The germline V and J ends were trimmed by 5 bases and 3 bases, with 10 bases remaining between them. This chain's CDR3 is CSVRQGEETQYF. DNA for the CDR3: TGCAGCGTTCGGCAAGGGGAAGAGACCCAGTACTTC.

J is TRBJ1-3 and V is TRBV5-1; maybe TRBD1 (6 bases). The germline V gene encodes CDR1 SGHRS and CDR2 YFSETQ. V was shortened by 2 bases and J by 8 bases, with 17 bases between the two germline ends. The CDR3 covers 15 residues. The CDR3 nucleotides read TGCGCCAGCAGCTTCGGGACACCCACAGAAGACACCATATATTTT. Translated: CASSFGTPTEDTIYF.

The chain carries TRBV19 and TRBJ1-5, with 7 bases fitting TRBD1. Germline loops: CDR1 LNHDA, CDR2 SQIVND (reference sequence). V gave up 3 bases and J gave up 4 bases; unmatched junction bases: 9. The CDR3 consists of 16 residues. Written as DNA, the CDR3 is TGTGCCAGTAGTATCAGGACAGGCTTGAGAAATCAGCCCCAGCATTTT. This sequence encodes CASSIRTGLRNQPQHF.